The clone carrying this T cell receptor (beta chain) was counted many times. RNA transcripts served as the template for amplifying TCR beta CDR3 regions. Primed by the HTBI set, a first-round RT-PCR was run on the TCR CDR3. One entry per CDR3 protein results from TCRdb running MiXCR on the multiplex PCR reads. This sample yields hundreds of thousands of distinct CDR3 sequences, of which roughly 17% are seen a single time; over 3.5% belongs to the top ten. Diagnoses were established using clinical symptoms, serum thyroxine and TRAb, thyroid ultrasound and orbital computed tomography. This sample was taken from a study of T cells in Graves' hyperthyroidism and ophthalmopathy. The CDR3 sequence is 13 residues long. Germline lookup yields CDR1 GTSNPN and CDR2 SVGIG (reference sequence). With 0 bases removed from V and 5 bases from J, the gap between germline ends came to 8 bases.

This receptor was obtained from a woman under 40 with Graves' hyperthyroidism. Sample: blood. The gene calls are TRBV30 and TRBJ2-1; D remains ambiguous. Here the CDR3 DNA reads TGTGCCTGGAGTGTGGGGATTCACAATGAGCAGTTCTTC. As protein: CAWSVGIHNEQFF.